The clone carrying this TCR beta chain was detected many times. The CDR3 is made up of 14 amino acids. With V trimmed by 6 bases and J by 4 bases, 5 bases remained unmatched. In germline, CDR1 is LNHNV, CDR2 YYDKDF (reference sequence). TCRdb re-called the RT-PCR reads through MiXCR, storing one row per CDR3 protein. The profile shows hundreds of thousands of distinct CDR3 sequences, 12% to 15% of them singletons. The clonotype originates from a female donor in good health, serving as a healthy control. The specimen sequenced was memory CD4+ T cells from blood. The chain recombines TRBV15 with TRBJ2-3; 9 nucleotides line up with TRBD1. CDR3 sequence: CATSTGGAADTQYF. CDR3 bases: TGTGCCACCAGTACAGGGGGCGCGGCAGATACGCAGTATTTT.